The rows below give T cell receptor beta chains drawn from one sample of a study of T cell changes during pregnancy in multiple sclerosis. TCRdb's copy holds only in-frame clones and misses some; the assay was immunoSEQ multiplex PCR. The data show around 52,000 clones, approximately 90% seen once. The sample here was CD4+ T cells from peripheral blood mononuclear cells, taken after pregnancy. The receptors stem from a female donor in good health, enrolled as a control in a pregnancy study. The CDR3 runs from the conserved cysteine through the conserved F or W.

j_call,v_call,cdr3_aa
TRBJ2-6,TRBV19,CASMRLAGVLSGANVLTF
TRBJ1-5,TRBV5-4,CASSFRGQGLNQPQHF
TRBJ2-7,TRBV6-1,CASSEASDREQYF
TRBJ1-4,TRBV7-2,CASSLARQGYEKLFF
TRBJ1-1,TRBV18,CASKGAGGQRTEAFF
TRBJ1-3,TRBV9,CASSAPRGTTGNTIYF
TRBJ1-2,TRBV9,CASSAGQEPYGYTF
TRBJ1-2,TRBV19,CASSRQGLYGYTF
TRBJ2-5,TRBV5-4,CASSSGGGQETQYF
TRBJ1-1,TRBV2,CASSESAGRVEAFF
TRBJ1-1,TRBV7-2,CASSLAGAVNTEAFF